Reported below is one TCR beta chain. Its antigen specificity is not known. No much larger clone exists at a distance of one base, and base qualities are not known. Collaborating institutions collected whole blood in K2EDTA tubes following their own protocols. Collaborator samples were shipped for TCRbeta analysis as frozen whole blood, isolated PBMCs, or DNA extracted from either sample type. This sample is drawn from a study of blood T cell repertoires in COVID-19 (dated by TCRdb to the early 2020s). At the level of the whole study: Samples from collaborators originated in the United States, Italy and Spain and spanned both the acute and convalescent phases of COVID-19. The material from the prospective study consisted of cDNA or gDNA derived from T cells, B-cell-depleted T cells, or PBMCs. Deeply sampled blood TCRbeta repertoires from subjects exposed to, actively infected with, or recovered from COVID-19 were included in the dataset. The repertoires were released in a freely available public database meant as a resource for research on the immune response to SARS-CoV-2. Samples came from the ongoing ImmuneRACE study (first 160 participants) plus 1,254 subjects from 6 global collaborators. Nearly every sample came with metadata listing a de-identified subject ID, COVID-19 status, age in years and sex. Where available, HLA class I and class II types were taken from metadata supplied by the sample provider and were not determined by assay-based typing. What the study reported, not specific to this receptor: Clinical and demographic metadata were provided uncurated, with the amount varying by source and participant.

Looking up the germline V gene yields CDR1 SGHDT and CDR2 YYEEEE. Relative to germline, V is 0 bases shorter and J is 1 base shorter, with 10 bases between their ends. From cysteine to phenylalanine, the CDR3 is 15 amino acids long. Just CDR3 DNA is preserved here, 45 bases in frame from base 1. TCRbeta CDR3 regions were amplified from genomic DNA using the immunoSEQ Assay, a bias-controlled multiplex PCR. The paper's processing steps were these. The number of nucleated cells in each sample was estimated by amplification of reference gene primers within the assay. To quantify the absolute abundance of each unique TCRbeta CDR3 rearrangement, sequence reads were collapsed and filtered. Productive Simpson clonality was computed per sample as the square root of Simpson's diversity index over productive rearrangements. The source is immuneACCESS, and TCRdb retained only in-frame sequences with V and J called. Part of the clones is not carried over; for the studies checked, unresolved V genes explain less than half of this, and the remainder is unexplained. V and J calls and clone size are copied from that table; D and trimming were computed from the DNA. This sample lists around 140,000 clones; nearly 85% were detected once. 44% of the sample is taken by the ten largest.

This TCR was recovered from a human donor in a cohort sampled during active COVID-19. The sequencing sample was made of peripheral blood. The chain links TRBV5-6 with TRBJ2-5; 5 matching bases give a weak D call of TRBD1. The DNA is as follows: TGTGCCAGCAGCTTGGCCGGGCAGGGCCAAGAGACCCAGTACTTC. Translated, this gives CASSLAGQGQETQYF.